The present T cell receptor beta chain was sequenced within a study of monozygotic twins with inflammatory bowel disease. TCRdb re-called the 5' RACE reads and gives one entry per CDR3 protein, without DNA. Here the sample table reports more than 350,000 distinct CDR3 sequences. This TCR derives from a human donor with ulcerative colitis or Crohn's disease, or a healthy co-twin of an affected twin (not recorded which). Sequencing was performed on blood.

The CDR3: CASSPGTYWGYNSPLHF. This chain uses TRBV7-9 with TRBJ1-6. The germline V gene has CDR1 SEHNR and CDR2 FQNEAQ (reference sequence). The CDR3 spans 17 residues.